The 9 T cell receptor beta chains below come from one sample, sequenced in a study of cytomegalovirus exposure and HLA in healthy donors. PCR used 60 Vbeta primers and 13 Jbeta primers. Measured with immunoSEQ multiplex PCR; TCRdb has only the in-frame clones, and not every one. The sample has around 100,000 clones; 75% to 85% are singletons. The sequenced material came from PBMCs. Receptor source: a man under 40 in good health and CMV-seropositive.

There are a few counts of this clone. The CDR3: CAWRPGFNTEAFF. DNA for the CDR3: TGTGCCTGGAGGCCGGGATTTAACACTGAAGCTTTCTTT. V and J are TRBV30 and TRBJ1-1; D is unresolved. CDR3 length: 13 residues. Germline lookup yields CDR1 GTSNPN and CDR2 SVGIG (reference sequence). V dropped 3 bases and J dropped 2 bases, with 10 bases sitting between them.

The DNA for the CDR3 is TGTGCCAGCAGCTCCGCCGGGGGACTCAACACCGGGGAGCTGTTTTTT. Residues: CASSSAGGLNTGELFF. V and J are TRBV7-9 and TRBJ2-2, with D perhaps TRBD2 (6 bases). The CDR3 covers 16 residues. The V end was cut by 4 bases, the J end by 2 bases, with 14 bases between. Looked up from germline, CDR1 is SEHNR and CDR2 is FQNEAQ (reference sequence).

This clone showed up just a few times. The rearrangement uses TRBV6-6 and TRBJ2-7; 7 bases align to TRBD2. V was pared by 0 bases and J by 3 bases, with 2 bases of the junction left unmatched. The germline V gene encodes CDR1 MNHNY and CDR2 SVGAGI (reference sequence). The CDR3 totals 14 residues. DNA for the CDR3: TGTGCCAGCAGTTACTCGGCTAGCGGCTACGAGCAGTACTTC. Encoded protein: CASSYSASGYEQYF.

The CDR3 nucleotides read TGTGCCATCAGTGACGGGACAGGGTCCTCCTACGAGCAGTACTTC. Its protein product is CAISDGTGSSYEQYF. V gene TRBV10-3 combines with J gene TRBJ2-7, with 9 bases that match TRBD1. The CDR3 is 15 residues long. The V gene end was trimmed by 3 bases and the J gene end by 0 bases; junction bases not matched to a gene: 3. Germline CDR1 reads ENHRY; CDR2 reads SYGVKD.

The chain links TRBV5-5 to TRBJ1-5; D unclear. This CDR3 has 15 amino acids. Germline values: CDR1 SGHKS, CDR2 YYEKEE (reference sequence). Between the trimmed V and J ends, which lost 4 bases and 0 bases, there was a span of 11 bases. The CDR3 nucleotides read TGTGCCAGCAGCCGGACCGACTATAGCAATCAGCCCCAGCATTTT. This codes for CASSRTDYSNQPQHF. The full variable domain, in which reference TRBV5-5 and TRBJ1-5 provide the parts outside the CDR3, is DAGVTQSPTHLIKTRGQQVTLRCSPISGHKSVSWYQQVLGQGPQFIFQYYEKEERGRGNFPDRFSARQFPNYSSELNVNALLLGDSALYLCASSRTDYSNQPQHFGDGTRLSIL.

The V call is TRBV5-1, the J call TRBJ2-1, with 13 bases that match TRBD2. Per germline, CDR1 SGHRS and CDR2 YFSETQ. The V gene end was trimmed by 2 bases and the J gene end by 5 bases; junction bases not matched to a gene: 7. This CDR3 spans 17 amino acids. CDR3: CASSFRTSGSGNNEQFF. The CDR3 DNA is TGCGCCAGCAGCTTTCGGACTAGCGGGAGTGGGAACAATGAGCAGTTCTTC.

Only one count was recorded for this clone. The chain carries TRBV28 and TRBJ1-5, with TRBD1 as a possible D gene (5 bases). From germline, CDR1 is MDHEN and CDR2 SYDVKM. V was clipped by 4 bases and J by 2 bases, with 12 bases between them. The CDR3 is made up of 15 amino acids. CDR3 sequence reads: CASSWGSGGNQPQHF. CDR3 nucleotide sequence: TGTGCCAGCAGTTGGGGCTCAGGAGGCAATCAGCCCCAGCATTTT.

This chain links TRBV5-8 with TRBJ1-1; D might be TRBD1 (5 bases). CDR1 SGHTS and CDR2 YDEGEE come from the germline V gene. Trimming took 4 bases from V and 2 from J, leaving 12 bases between them. This CDR3 is 14 amino acids long. The DNA of the CDR3 is TGTGCCAGCAGCCGGGGCGGGGTTAACACTGAAGCTTTCTTT. Its protein product is CASSRGGVNTEAFF.

The CDR3 coding sequence is TGTGCCAGCAGCTCGGACAGGGGGATGACTAATGAAAAACTGTTTTTT. Translating it yields CASSSDRGMTNEKLFF. The genes are TRBV5-4 and TRBJ1-4, with 10 bases that match TRBD1. With V trimmed by 3 bases and J by 2 bases, 4 bases remained unmatched. CDR1 and CDR2 (germline): SGHNT, YYREEE (reference sequence). The CDR3 totals 16 residues.